This note documents a single TCR beta chain sequence. The data are from a study of technical replicates of blood from a few donors. Germline CDR1 SSHAT, CDR2 FNYEAQ (reference sequence). The CDR3 runs to 20 residues. With V trimmed by 1 base and J by 2 bases, 17 bases remained unmatched. The protocol was immunoSEQ multiplex PCR, while the TCRdb copy is restricted to in-frame clones and leaves out a portion. This table has roughly 93,000 clones, around 95% appearing once. This TCR came from a human donor in good health. The specimen sequenced was T cells isolated from PBMCs. The chain couples TRBV7-7 to TRBJ2-5, with 9 positions matching TRBD1. CDR3 sequence reads: CASSLDRDRVGLRLQETQYF. Written as DNA, the CDR3 is TGTGCCAGCAGCTTAGACCGGGACAGGGTAGGCCTTAGGCTGCAAGAGACCCAGTACTTC.